This TCR beta chain was retrieved from a study of T cells in Graves' hyperthyroidism and ophthalmopathy (dated by TCRdb to between 2018 and 2021). Regarding the complete study: Peripheral blood was sampled at the time of initial diagnosis, prior to any treatment. To identify distinguishing TCR V-J signatures, a discovery cohort of around 98 patients was used, comprising roughly 45 with Graves' ophthalmopathy and some 60 with stable Graves' hyperthyroidism. An independent validation cohort of fewer than 20 hyperthyroidism patients and approximately 15 patients who later progressed to ophthalmopathy tested prospective prediction of ophthalmopathy. The 85 to 100 discovery patients were divided at random into training and test sets in a 7:3 ratio. The paper describes TCR Vbeta CDR3 sequencing of 135 peripheral blood samples, made up of fewer than 50 ophthalmopathy patients, roughly 75 hyperthyroidism patients and around 17 progressor patients. In addition, the study compared T-cell repertoires in thyroid tissue and in blood from roughly six Graves' hyperthyroidism patients. After blood sampling, hyperthyroidism patients were treated with methimazole at a starting dose of 30 mg daily, and ophthalmopathy patients were treated with high-dose intravenous methylprednisolone. General conclusions and limits of the study: A model built on a 13 V-J signature distinguished ophthalmopathy from stable hyperthyroidism, reaching 87.88% sensitivity and about 81% specificity in cross-validation and 80%/75% in testing. Sample size was not statistically predetermined, and investigators were not blinded to group allocation. Blood samples also contained most of the expanded thyroid clonotypes (frequency above 0.001), which suggests that blood repertoires may reflect thyroid immune responses. In validation, the model predicted progression to ophthalmopathy a median of roughly 6.5 months before onset, with approximately 68% sensitivity and about 72% specificity.

In the ophthalmopathy patients, disease was moderately to severely active, with a Clinical Activity Score of 3 or more, a NOSPECS grade of 4 or more, and a duration of less than 3 months. Exclusion was applied to patients with uncontrolled infections, other autoimmune diseases, pregnancy or lactation. Diagnoses relied on clinical symptoms, serum thyroxine and TRAb, thyroid ultrasound and orbital computed tomography. PBMCs were isolated from about 9.2 ml of fresh peripheral blood by Ficoll-Paque density gradient centrifugation. Total RNA was extracted using Trizol reagent, and RNA quality was assessed on an Agilent 2100 Bioanalyzer. This clonotype has only a few counts. Its antigen remains unidentified. No qualities accompany the bases; no much larger clone lies one base away. From its cysteine to its phenylalanine, the CDR3 spans 16 amino acids. Only CDR3 DNA remains: 48 bases, in frame from the first base. V is reduced by 5 bases and J by 1 base, leaving a spacing of 17 bases between them. Sequences MGHDK (CDR1) and SYGVNS (CDR2) are obtained from the germline V gene.

The TCR beta CDR3 regions were amplified from RNA transcripts. A first-round RT-PCR of the TCR CDR3 used the HTBI primer set with the Qiagen OneStep RT-PCR kit. Libraries were constructed in a second round of multiplex PCR, after which size selection and purification were performed. The libraries were sequenced on an Illumina HiSeq2000 using paired-end 100 bp reads. Under the source paper's analysis protocol: Raw data were processed with SOAPnuke, discarding reads with adapters, uncalled bases, mean Phred below 15, or no exact constant-primer or identifier match. COPE v1.2.5 was used to merge high-quality paired reads, and clonotypes were defined as unique nucleotide sequences. Clonotypes were aligned to IMGT TRBV, TRBD and TRBJ reference segments using MiTCR v1.1. The analysis included only V-J combinations with a frequency above 0.0001, which together covered 99% to 99.2% of the repertoires. The TCS score was defined as F50 (clonal expansion) divided by E x V (chaos), with BLOSUM62-based TCRdist calculated between CDR3 peptides within each V-J. Welch's t-statistics and random forest reduced roughly 530 V-J features to roughly 13, which were used in a naive Bayes classifier (R e1071). The raw public data were reprocessed by TCRdb itself: fastp quality trimming at Q25, MiXCR clonotype calling, in-frame beta chains only. Each CDR3 protein gets just one entry, which takes the most common genes and DNA from the rows behind it. TCRdb, not the authors, supplied the V and J calls. The sample contains 450,000 to 500,000 distinct CDR3 sequences, under 25% of them found a single time. 49% of the sample is taken by the ten largest.

Recombination connected TRBV25-1 to TRBJ2-5; no D gene is confidently identified. The receptor's source is a woman aged 70-85 years with Graves' ophthalmopathy. The sample was blood. The nucleotide sequence is TGTGCCAGCAGTCGACCCGCCAGTTCTCGCCAAGAGACCCAGTACTTC. This yields the protein CASSRPASSRQETQYF. The full variable domain, completed from the reference TRBV25-1 and TRBJ2-5 proteins outside the CDR3, reads EADIYQTPRYLVIGTGKKITLECSQTMGHDKMYWYQQDPGMELHLIHYSYGVNSTEKGDLSSESTVSRIRTEHFPLTLESARPSHTSQYLCASSRPASSRQETQYFGPGTRLLVL.